Sequencing of this T cell receptor (beta chain) was carried out in a study of Ad26.COV2.S vaccination and SARS-CoV-2 variants. The overall study: Ad26.COV2.S, an intramuscular injection, was given once or twice 56 days apart.

Data came from immunoSEQ multiplex PCR; TCRdb stores just in-frame clones and leaves some out. The table includes approximately 400,000 clones, approximately 83% detected once. Sample treatment: around 19 received Ad26.COV2.S at low or high dose, single or two shots; five or six received placebo; per-sample allocation not given. Day 63 after the first injection of vaccine or placebo was the sampling time. This clone appeared a few times. The clonotype comes from a person between 18 and 59 years old who received the Ad26.COV2.S COVID-19 vaccine or a placebo. The specimen was peripheral blood, collected in a trial of Ad26.COV2.S vaccine versus placebo.

The CDR3 sequence: CASSPPGGPQHF. The DNA for the CDR3 is TGTGCCAGCAGCCCGCCCGGCGGGCCCCAGCATTTT. The V gene is TRBV12-3 or TRBV12-4, the J gene TRBJ1-5; no firm D call. V lost 6 bases and J lost 9, with 12 bases in between. This CDR3 has 12 amino acids.